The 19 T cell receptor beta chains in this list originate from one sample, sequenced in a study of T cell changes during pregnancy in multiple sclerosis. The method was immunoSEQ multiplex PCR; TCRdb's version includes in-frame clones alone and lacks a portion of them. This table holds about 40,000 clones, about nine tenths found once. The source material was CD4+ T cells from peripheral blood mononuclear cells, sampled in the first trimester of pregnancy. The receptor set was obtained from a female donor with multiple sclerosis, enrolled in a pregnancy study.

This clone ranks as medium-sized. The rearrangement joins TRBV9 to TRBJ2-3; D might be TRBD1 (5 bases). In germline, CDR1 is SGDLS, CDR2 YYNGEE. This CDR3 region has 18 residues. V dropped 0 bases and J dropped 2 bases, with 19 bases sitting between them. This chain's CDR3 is CASSVVLGRDPLTDTQYF. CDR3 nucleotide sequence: TGTGCCAGCAGCGTAGTTTTGGGCAGGGATCCTCTCACAGATACGCAGTATTTT.

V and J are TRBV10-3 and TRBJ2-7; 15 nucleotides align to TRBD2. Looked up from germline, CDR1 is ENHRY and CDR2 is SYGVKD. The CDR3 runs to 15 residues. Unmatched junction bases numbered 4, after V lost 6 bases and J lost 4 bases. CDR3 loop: CAISRTSGGEYEQYF. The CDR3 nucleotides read TGTGCCATCAGCAGGACTAGCGGGGGGGAGTACGAGCAGTACTTC.

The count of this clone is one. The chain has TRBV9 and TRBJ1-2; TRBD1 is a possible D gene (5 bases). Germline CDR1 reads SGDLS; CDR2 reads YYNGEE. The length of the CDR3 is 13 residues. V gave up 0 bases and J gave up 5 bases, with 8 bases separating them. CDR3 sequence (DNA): TGTGCCAGCAGCGTAGTGTCAGGGTATGGCTACACCTTC. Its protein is CASSVVSGYGYTF.

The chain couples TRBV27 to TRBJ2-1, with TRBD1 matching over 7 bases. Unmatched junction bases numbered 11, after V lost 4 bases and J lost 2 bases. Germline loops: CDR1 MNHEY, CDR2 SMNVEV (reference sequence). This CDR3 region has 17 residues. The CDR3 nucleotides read TGTGCCAGCAGTTCTCGTCAGGGGGTCGGACCCTACAATGAGCAGTTCTTC. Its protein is CASSSRQGVGPYNEQFF.

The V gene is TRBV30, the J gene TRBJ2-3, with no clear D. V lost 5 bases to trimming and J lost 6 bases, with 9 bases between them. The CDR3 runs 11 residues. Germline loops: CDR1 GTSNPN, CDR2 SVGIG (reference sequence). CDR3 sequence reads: CAWSVGDTQYF. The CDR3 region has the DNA TGTGCCTGGTCTGTCGGGGATACGCAGTATTTT.

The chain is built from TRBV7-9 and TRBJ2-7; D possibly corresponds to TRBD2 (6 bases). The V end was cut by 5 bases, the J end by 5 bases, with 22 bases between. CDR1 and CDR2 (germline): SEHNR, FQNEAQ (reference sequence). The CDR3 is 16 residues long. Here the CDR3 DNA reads TGTGCCAGCAGCGGGGACCCCGGGACTCTTGGCGACGAGCAGTACTTC. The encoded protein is CASSGDPGTLGDEQYF. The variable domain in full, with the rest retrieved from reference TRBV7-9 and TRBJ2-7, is DTGVSQNPRHKITKRGQNVTFRCDPISEHNRLYWYRQTLGQGPEFLTYFQNEAQLEKSRLLSDRFSAERPKGSFSTLEIQRTEQGDSAMYLCASSGDPGTLGDEQYFGPGTRLTVT.

The CDR3 spells CASSLADRWDGYTF. CDR3 DNA sequence: TGTGCCAGCAGCTTAGCCGACAGGTGGGACGGCTACACCTTC. The chain employs TRBV7-9 and TRBJ1-2; tentative D call: TRBD1 (6 bases). The length of the CDR3 is 14 residues. Trimming removed 0 bases from V and 8 bases from J, with 13 bases in between. Germline V lookup: CDR1 SEHNR, CDR2 FQNEAQ (reference sequence).

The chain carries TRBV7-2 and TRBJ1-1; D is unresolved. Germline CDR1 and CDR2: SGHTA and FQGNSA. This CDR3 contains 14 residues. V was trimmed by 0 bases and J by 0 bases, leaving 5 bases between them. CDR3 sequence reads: CASSLAYMNTEAFF. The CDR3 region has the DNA TGTGCCAGCAGCTTAGCGTACATGAACACTGAAGCTTTCTTT.

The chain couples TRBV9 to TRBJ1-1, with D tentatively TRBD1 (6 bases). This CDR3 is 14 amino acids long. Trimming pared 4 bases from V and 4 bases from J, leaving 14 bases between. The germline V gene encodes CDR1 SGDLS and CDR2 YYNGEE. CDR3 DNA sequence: TGTGCCAGCAGCCCCCTGGACAGACCCACTGAAGCTTTCTTT. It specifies CASSPLDRPTEAFF.

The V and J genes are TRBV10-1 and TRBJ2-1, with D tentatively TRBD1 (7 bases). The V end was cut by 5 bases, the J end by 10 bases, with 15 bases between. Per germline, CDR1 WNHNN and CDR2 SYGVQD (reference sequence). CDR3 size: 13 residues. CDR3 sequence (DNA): TGCGCCAGCAGTTGGCAGGGGGAGGAAGAGCAGTTCTTC. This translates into CASSWQGEEEQFF.

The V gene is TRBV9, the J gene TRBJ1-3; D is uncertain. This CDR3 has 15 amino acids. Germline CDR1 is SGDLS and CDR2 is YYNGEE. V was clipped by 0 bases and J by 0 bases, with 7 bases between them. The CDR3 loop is CASSVDGNSGNTIYF. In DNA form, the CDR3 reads TGTGCCAGCAGCGTAGACGGGAACTCTGGAAACACCATATATTTT.

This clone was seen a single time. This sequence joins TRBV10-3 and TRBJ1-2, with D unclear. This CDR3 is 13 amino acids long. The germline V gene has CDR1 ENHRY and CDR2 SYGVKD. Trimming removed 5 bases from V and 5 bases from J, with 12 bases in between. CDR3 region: CAISLQSWYGYTF. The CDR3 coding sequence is TGTGCCATCAGTTTACAGAGCTGGTATGGCTACACCTTC.

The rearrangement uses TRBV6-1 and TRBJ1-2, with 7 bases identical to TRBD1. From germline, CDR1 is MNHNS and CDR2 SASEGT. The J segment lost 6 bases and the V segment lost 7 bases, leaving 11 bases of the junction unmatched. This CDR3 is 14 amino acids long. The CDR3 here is CASTEQGSPHGYTF. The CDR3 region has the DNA TGTGCCAGCACCGAACAGGGGTCCCCCCATGGCTACACCTTC.

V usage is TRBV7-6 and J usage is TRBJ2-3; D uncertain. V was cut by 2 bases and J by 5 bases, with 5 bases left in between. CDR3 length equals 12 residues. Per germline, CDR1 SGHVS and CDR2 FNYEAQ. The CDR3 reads CASSLPGDTQYF. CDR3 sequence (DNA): TGTGCCAGCAGCTTACCAGGAGATACGCAGTATTTT.

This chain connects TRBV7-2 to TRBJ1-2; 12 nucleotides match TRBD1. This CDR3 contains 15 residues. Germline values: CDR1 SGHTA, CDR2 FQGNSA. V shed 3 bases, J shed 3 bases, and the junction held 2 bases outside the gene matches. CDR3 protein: CASSFGTGGDYGYTF. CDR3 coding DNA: TGTGCCAGCAGCTTTGGGACAGGGGGCGACTATGGCTACACCTTC. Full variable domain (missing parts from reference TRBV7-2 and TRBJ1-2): GAGVSQSPSNKVTEKGKDVELRCDPISGHTALYWYRQSLGQGLEFLIYFQGNSAPDKSGLPSDRFSAERTGGSVSTLTIQRTQQEDSAVYLCASSFGTGGDYGYTFGSGTRLTVV.

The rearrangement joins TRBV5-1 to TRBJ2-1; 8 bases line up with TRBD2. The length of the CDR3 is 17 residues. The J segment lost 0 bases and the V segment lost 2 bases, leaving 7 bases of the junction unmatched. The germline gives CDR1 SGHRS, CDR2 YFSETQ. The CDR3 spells CASSFLLAGSSYNEQFF. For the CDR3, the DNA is TGCGCCAGCAGCTTTTTATTAGCGGGGAGCTCCTACAATGAGCAGTTCTTC.

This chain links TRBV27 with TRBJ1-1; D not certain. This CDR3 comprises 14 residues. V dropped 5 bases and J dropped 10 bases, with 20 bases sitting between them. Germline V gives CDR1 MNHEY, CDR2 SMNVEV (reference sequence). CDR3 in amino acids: CASSAPGRAHGAFF. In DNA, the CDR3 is TGTGCCAGCAGTGCCCCCGGGAGGGCCCATGGAGCTTTCTTT.

DNA of the CDR3: TGTGCCAGCAGTGAATGGAGAGGGGGGAACACTGAAGCTTTCTTT. Encoded protein: CASSEWRGGNTEAFF. V and J are TRBV25-1 and TRBJ1-1; weak D call: TRBD1 (6 bases). V gave up 1 base and J gave up 1 base, with 10 bases separating them. Germline lookup yields CDR1 MGHDK and CDR2 SYGVNS. The CDR3 runs to 15 residues.

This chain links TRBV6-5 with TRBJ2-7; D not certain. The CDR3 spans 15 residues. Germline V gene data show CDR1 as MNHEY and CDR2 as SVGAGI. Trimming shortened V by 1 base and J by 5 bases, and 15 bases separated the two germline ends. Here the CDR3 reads CASSYFAYPSHEQYF. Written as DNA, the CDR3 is TGTGCCAGCAGTTACTTTGCGTATCCTTCCCACGAGCAGTACTTC.